The 28 T cell receptor beta chains reported below all come from one sample, sequenced in a study of OX40 agonist ivuxolimab in advanced cancers. The repertoire was sequenced with immunoSEQ multiplex PCR; TCRdb's copy has only in-frame clones and lacks some. The sample holds about 77,000 clones; approximately 81% are singletons and the top ten take roughly 4.5%. The sample consisted of CD4+ or CD8+ T cells sorted from blood, taken in a trial of the OX40 agonist ivuxolimab. Receptor source: an adult with an advanced solid tumor such as melanoma, head and neck, liver or kidney cancer.

The J gene is TRBJ1-6, the V gene TRBV6-5; the match to TRBD1 covers 7 bases. V gave up 2 bases and J gave up 6 bases; unmatched junction bases: 4. This CDR3 comprises 15 residues. The germline V gene encodes CDR1 MNHEY and CDR2 SVGAGI. The CDR3 DNA is TGTGCCAGCAGTTACGTACAGGGGTCTAATTCACCCCTCCACTTT. Translated, it gives CASSYVQGSNSPLHF.

J is TRBJ1-6 and V is TRBV30; TRBD1 aligns across 9 bases. The CDR3 loop spans 15 amino acids. CDR1 is GTSNPN and CDR2 is SVGIG in the germline V gene (reference sequence). The J segment lost 8 bases and the V segment lost 3 bases, leaving 8 bases of the junction unmatched. CDR3 loop: CAWRPRDREYSPLHF. CDR3 DNA sequence: TGTGCCTGGAGACCCCGGGACAGGGAGTATTCACCCCTCCACTTT.

The chain carries TRBV19 and TRBJ2-4; a possible D gene is TRBD2 (6 bases). Trimming pared 2 bases from V and 6 bases from J, leaving 17 bases between. CDR1 and CDR2 from the germline V gene are LNHDA and SQIVND (reference sequence). The CDR3 consists of 16 residues. As DNA, the CDR3 is TGTGCCAGTAGTATAATCCCAGCCGGGGGACGAAACATTCAGTACTTC. As protein: CASSIIPAGGRNIQYF.

This chain uses TRBV7-3 with TRBJ1-1; 9 nucleotides agree with TRBD1. The germline V gene encodes CDR1 SGHTA and CDR2 FQGTGA. The J segment lost 3 bases and the V segment lost 5 bases, leaving 4 bases of the junction unmatched. This CDR3 has 14 amino acids. CDR3 in amino acids: CASSIQGADTEAFF. The DNA for the CDR3 is TGTGCCAGCAGCATACAGGGGGCGGACACTGAAGCTTTCTTT.

The chain is built from TRBV15 and TRBJ2-4; D call uncertain. CDR1 is LNHNV and CDR2 is YYDKDF in the germline V gene (reference sequence). V was trimmed by 4 bases and J by 9 bases, leaving 13 bases between them. The CDR3 totals 13 residues. The CDR3 region is CATSTSDVGIQYF. CDR3 coding DNA: TGTGCCACCAGCACCTCTGATGTGGGCATTCAGTACTTC.

The J gene is TRBJ2-1, the V gene TRBV4-3; possible D gene TRBD2, 5 bases. From germline, CDR1 is LGHNA and CDR2 YSLEER. CDR3 length: 17 residues. Deletions cut 0 bases from V and 1 base from J, with 13 bases between. DNA for the CDR3: TGCGCCAGCAGCCAAGATGAGCGGCTAGGATCCTACAATGAGCAGTTCTTC. It codes for CASSQDERLGSYNEQFF.

This chain joins TRBV6-5 and TRBJ1-1; TRBD1 aligns across 7 bases. The length of the CDR3 is 14 residues. CDR1 and CDR2 (germline): MNHEY, SVGAGI. V gave up 6 bases and J gave up 5 bases; unmatched junction bases: 9. The CDR3 DNA is TGTGCCAGCAGGGTGACAGGGAGTGGGACTGAAGCTTTCTTT. As protein: CASRVTGSGTEAFF.

The chain couples TRBV7-9 to TRBJ2-7; unclear D gene. V was clipped by 4 bases and J by 4 bases, with 8 bases between them. The CDR3 is 12 amino acids. Germline V gene data show CDR1 as SEHNR and CDR2 as FQNEAQ (reference sequence). For the CDR3, the DNA is TGTGCCAGCAGCTCGCACAGTTACGAGCAGTACTTC. This gives the protein CASSSHSYEQYF. Supplemented by reference TRBV7-9 and TRBJ2-7, the full variable domain reads DTGVSQNPRHKITKRGQNVTFRCDPISEHNRLYWYRQTLGQGPEFLTYFQNEAQLEKSRLLSDRFSAERPKGSFSTLEIQRTEQGDSAMYLCASSSHSYEQYFGPGTRLTVT.

The chain joins TRBV11-3 to TRBJ2-1, with 10 bases matching TRBD2. In germline, CDR1 is SGHNT, CDR2 YENEEA. V lost 4 bases to trimming and J lost 4 bases; unmatched junction nucleotides: 1. The CDR3 extends over 14 amino acids. CDR3 in amino acids: CASSSTSGYNEQFF. As DNA, the CDR3 is TGTGCCAGCAGCTCGACTAGCGGGTACAATGAGCAGTTCTTC.

This rearrangement joins TRBV18 to TRBJ2-6; no clear D. Germline CDR1 is KGHSH and CDR2 is LQKENI. The V gene lost 0 bases and the J gene lost 0 bases, with 9 bases spanning the gap. CDR3 length: 17 amino acids. DNA for the CDR3: TGTGCCAGCTCACCACCAGGCGTATACTCTGGGGCCAACGTCCTGACTTTC. Translation gives CASSPPGVYSGANVLTF.

The V gene is TRBV5-5, the J gene TRBJ2-2; D is unresolved. CDR3 size: 15 residues. Germline-derived CDR1 and CDR2 are SGHKS and YYEKEE (reference sequence). Trimming pared 4 bases from V and 2 bases from J, leaving 12 bases between. In nucleotides, the CDR3 is TGTGCCAGCAGCCCTTCATCCTATAACACCGGGGAGCTGTTTTTT. The encoded protein is CASSPSSYNTGELFF.

The V call is TRBV2, the J call TRBJ2-2; D is possibly TRBD2 (5 bases). Trimming cost V 3 bases and J 8 bases, with 13 bases left between them. CDR1 SNHLY and CDR2 FYNNEI come from the germline V gene. The CDR3 has 14 residues. The chain's CDR3 is CASSDTSGTGELFF. CDR3 sequence (DNA): TGTGCCAGCAGTGATACAAGCGGCACTGGGGAGCTGTTTTTT.

This clone appeared a single time. The chain carries TRBV11-1 and TRBJ2-1; 11 positions match TRBD2. The germline gives CDR1 SGHAT, CDR2 FQDESV (reference sequence). Unmatched junction bases numbered 4, after V lost 0 bases and J lost 6 bases. This CDR3 spans 16 amino acids. The CDR3 region is CASSLARSGRANEQFF. CDR3 nucleotides: TGTGCCAGCAGCTTAGCACGTAGCGGGAGGGCCAATGAGCAGTTCTTC. Complete variable domain (other parts from reference TRBV11-1 and TRBJ2-1): EAEVAQSPRYKITEKSQAVAFWCDPISGHATLYWYRQILGQGPELLVQFQDESVVDDSQLPKDRFSAERLKGVDSTLKIQPAELGDSAMYLCASSLARSGRANEQFFGPGTRLTVL.

V and J are TRBV23-1 and TRBJ2-3; unclear D gene. TRBV23-1 is filed as an ORF, its function uncertain. The CDR3 has 16 amino acids. Trimming took off 4 bases at V and 6 bases at J, with 20 bases between the two ends. CDR3 loop: CASSLGRQRATDTQYF. For the CDR3, the DNA is TGCGCCAGCAGTCTAGGACGACAACGGGCTACGGATACGCAGTATTTT.

The chain employs TRBV2 and TRBJ1-2; possibly TRBD1 for D (5 bases). The CDR3 spans 14 residues. Germline V lookup: CDR1 SNHLY, CDR2 FYNNEI. V was cut by 8 bases and J by 4 bases, with 17 bases left in between. The CDR3 protein is CASPPGGLGYGYTF. The CDR3 region has the DNA TGTGCCAGCCCTCCCGGGGGACTTGGCTATGGCTACACCTTC.

This CDR3 reads CASSEAFGTSGINEQFF. CDR3 sequence (DNA): TGTGCCAGCAGTGAGGCGTTTGGGACTAGCGGGATAAATGAGCAGTTCTTC. V usage is TRBV25-1 and J usage is TRBJ2-1; 13 bases fit TRBD2. CDR1 and CDR2 from the germline V gene are MGHDK and SYGVNS. J gave up 7 bases and V 3 bases, and 9 bases lay outside the gene matches. The CDR3 is 17 amino acids.

Here the CDR3 reads CASSISMYGYTF. CDR3 nucleotide sequence: TGTGCCAGCAGTATTTCTATGTATGGCTACACCTTC. The chain uses TRBV7-2 and TRBJ1-2, with D unclear. V lost 6 bases, J lost 5 bases, and 10 bases lay in between. The CDR3 covers 12 residues. From germline, CDR1 is SGHTA and CDR2 FQGNSA.

This clone was observed a handful of times. This chain uses TRBV13 with TRBJ2-7; TRBD1 might be the D (5 bases). V was trimmed by 3 bases and J by 4 bases, leaving 13 bases between them. The CDR3 spans 14 residues. CDR1 is PRHDT and CDR2 is FYEKMQ in the germline V gene (reference sequence). DNA of the CDR3: TGTGCCAGCAGCTTCAGGGTTATGGGATACGAGCAGTACTTC. Amino acid sequence: CASSFRVMGYEQYF.

J is TRBJ2-7 and V is TRBV4-1; D not certain. Germline CDR1 and CDR2: MGHRA and YSYEKL. The V and J ends lost 0 bases and 5 bases respectively, with 8 bases between them. The CDR3 contains 13 residues. The CDR3 protein is CASSQDAGNEQYF. The CDR3 coding sequence is TGCGCCAGCAGCCAAGATGCAGGTAACGAGCAGTACTTC.

This clone is a singleton in its sample. The V call is TRBV30, the J call TRBJ2-1; 8 positions agree with TRBD2. CDR1 and CDR2 (germline): GTSNPN, SVGIG (reference sequence). Trimming at V came to 0 bases and at J to 9 bases, leaving 19 bases not matched to a gene. The CDR3 is 18 residues long. The CDR3 region is CAWSVAPSRQGLVTEQFF. CDR3 sequence (DNA): TGTGCCTGGAGTGTAGCCCCTTCCCGCCAGGGACTAGTTACTGAGCAGTTCTTC.

The chain links TRBV7-9 to TRBJ2-1; 7 nucleotides line up with TRBD1. The CDR3 sequence is 16 residues long. The J segment lost 4 bases and the V segment lost 5 bases, leaving 11 bases of the junction unmatched. Germline CDR1 is SEHNR and CDR2 is FQNEAQ (reference sequence). The CDR3 here is CASSPKTGEWYNEQFF. In DNA, the CDR3 is TGTGCCAGCAGCCCAAAAACAGGGGAGTGGTACAATGAGCAGTTCTTC.

The CDR3 loop is CASSQGFEAFF. In DNA, the CDR3 is TGTGCCAGCAGCCAGGGGTTTGAAGCTTTCTTT. The V and J genes are TRBV6-6 and TRBJ1-1; D is perhaps TRBD1 (6 bases). V was pared by 6 bases and J by 7 bases, with 9 bases between. Germline V lookup: CDR1 MNHNY, CDR2 SVGAGI (reference sequence). The CDR3 runs 11 residues.

The CDR3 bases are TGTGCCAGCAGTGGGTTAGCGGGGGATGGGACCGGGGAGCTGTTTTTT. The encoded protein is CASSGLAGDGTGELFF. The rearrangement joins TRBV6-1 to TRBJ2-2; 9 positions agree with TRBD2. J lost 5 bases, V lost 4 bases, and 8 bases had no gene match. The CDR3 sequence is 16 residues long. The germline V gene has CDR1 MNHNS and CDR2 SASEGT.

The chain carries TRBV9 and TRBJ1-1; D remains unclear. V dropped 1 base and J dropped 1 base, with 8 bases sitting between them. Germline V gene data show CDR1 as SGDLS and CDR2 as YYNGEE. This CDR3 has 14 residues. The DNA for the CDR3 is TGTGCCAGCAGCGTAAGCGGTGGGAACACTGAAGCTTTCTTT. Translated, it gives CASSVSGGNTEAFF.

The chain combines TRBV27 with TRBJ2-3, with 12 positions matching TRBD2. V shed 1 base and J 8 bases; nucleotides not matched to a gene: 10. CDR1 MNHEY and CDR2 SMNVEV come from the germline V gene (reference sequence). CDR3 size: 17 residues. DNA of the CDR3: TGTGCCAGCAGTTTATGGGGTGGGGGGACTAGCGGGCGTACGCAGTATTTT. Protein sequence: CASSLWGGGTSGRTQYF.

The chain has TRBV4-2 and TRBJ1-1; possibly TRBD1 for D (6 bases). The germline CDR1 and CDR2 sequences are LGHNA and YNFKEQ. This CDR3 comprises 14 residues. Trimming removed 5 bases at V and 2 bases at J, with 12 bases between. CDR3 in amino acids: CASSKPGQNTEAFF. CDR3 coding DNA: TGTGCCAGCAGCAAACCGGGACAAAACACTGAAGCTTTCTTT.

The chain employs TRBV11-2 and TRBJ2-5; D possibly corresponds to TRBD2 (5 bases). The J call may be mistaken, given a closer DNA end match to TRBJ2-7. The V gene's germline CDR1 is SGHAT and CDR2 FQNNGV. CDR3 length: 14 amino acids. The CDR3: CASSPPAASYEQYF. The CDR3 DNA is TGTGCCAGCAGCCCCCCAGCGGCTTCCTACGAGCAGTACTTC.

The CDR3 bases are TGTGCCAGCAGTGAAACAAGTTGGACAGGGGGGTATCAGCCCCAGCATTTT. Amino acid sequence: CASSETSWTGGYQPQHF. This sequence joins TRBV6-1 and TRBJ1-5; 10 nucleotides agree with TRBD1. The V gene end was trimmed by 2 bases and the J gene end by 5 bases; junction bases not matched to a gene: 9. Germline values: CDR1 MNHNS, CDR2 SASEGT. The CDR3 is made up of 17 amino acids.